The 21 T cell receptor beta chains below all came from one sample that was sequenced in a study of OX40 agonist ivuxolimab in advanced cancers. Some clones are missing from TCRdb's copy, which holds only in-frame ones; the method was immunoSEQ multiplex PCR. The profile shows around 100,000 clones, 85% to 95% of them singletons. The specimen was CD4+ or CD8+ T cells sorted from blood, collected in a trial of the OX40 agonist ivuxolimab. The origin of the receptors is an adult with an advanced solid tumor such as melanoma, head and neck, liver or kidney cancer.

The gene calls are TRBV25-1 and TRBJ1-2; D perhaps matches TRBD1 (5 bases). The length of the CDR3 is 13 residues. V shed 5 bases and J shed 2 bases, with 9 bases lying between them. Germline V gene lookup returns CDR1 MGHDK and CDR2 SYGVNS. CDR3 loop: CASSPTGNYGYTF. The DNA of the CDR3 is TGTGCCAGCAGTCCCACAGGAAACTATGGCTACACCTTC.

The chain combines TRBV5-1 with TRBJ1-1; D is perhaps TRBD1 (5 bases). The V gene lost 4 bases and the J gene lost 4 bases, with 17 bases spanning the gap. The CDR3 is 15 residues long. Germline CDR1 reads SGHRS; CDR2 reads YFSETQ. CDR3 protein: CASSLEGSVGTEAFF. Here the CDR3 DNA reads TGCGCCAGCAGCCTCGAGGGGAGTGTGGGCACTGAAGCTTTCTTT.

The chain has TRBV5-4 and TRBJ2-6, with a possible D match to TRBD1 (6 bases). Germline V CDR1 and CDR2: SGHNT, YYREEE (reference sequence). CDR3 length equals 16 residues. The V end was cut by 5 bases, the J end by 2 bases, with 14 bases between. The DNA of the CDR3 is TGTGCCAGCAGACCTACCCGGGACACTGGGGCCAACGTCCTGACTTTC. This gives the protein CASRPTRDTGANVLTF.

The CDR3 region has the DNA TGCGCCAGCAGCTTGAGTGGGACTAGCGGCACAGATACGCAGTATTTT. Translated: CASSLSGTSGTDTQYF. The rearrangement joins TRBV5-1 to TRBJ2-3; 10 positions agree with TRBD2. This CDR3 spans 16 amino acids. The germline gives CDR1 SGHRS, CDR2 YFSETQ. V dropped 1 base and J dropped 1; count of bases not matched to a gene: 3.

The rearrangement links TRBV30 to TRBJ2-3, with D unclear. Germline values: CDR1 GTSNPN, CDR2 SVGIG (reference sequence). The CDR3 has 16 amino acids. Trimming removed 2 bases at V and 4 bases at J, with 19 bases between. The CDR3 sequence is CAWSPGLEVMADTQYF. In nucleotides, the CDR3 is TGTGCCTGGAGTCCCGGGTTAGAAGTAATGGCAGATACGCAGTATTTT. Full variable domain (rest looked up from reference TRBV30 and TRBJ2-3): SQTIHQWPATLVQPVGSPLSLECTVEGTSNPNLYWYRQAAGRGLQLLFYSVGIGQISSEVPQNLSASRPQDRQFILSSKKLLLSDSGFYLCAWSPGLEVMADTQYFGPGTRLTVL.

The count of this clone is one. This chain uses TRBV29-1 with TRBJ1-5; 8 bases map to TRBD1. CDR3 length: 13 amino acids. Germline loops: CDR1 SQVTM, CDR2 ANQGSEA. J gave up 7 bases and V 4 bases, and 6 bases lay outside the gene matches. As DNA, the CDR3 is TGCAGCGTTGGCGGACAGGGTTCCCAGCCCCAGCATTTT. This sequence encodes CSVGGQGSQPQHF. The entire variable domain, with the rest obtained from reference TRBV29-1 and TRBJ1-5, is as follows: SAVISQKPSRDICQRGTSLTIQCQVDSQVTMMFWYRQQPGQSLTLIATANQGSEATYESGFVIDKFPISRPNLTFSTLTVSNMSPEDSSIYLCSVGGQGSQPQHFGDGTRLSIL.

The chain links TRBV7-9 to TRBJ2-1, with D perhaps TRBD2 (6 bases). Germline loops: CDR1 SEHNR, CDR2 FQNEAQ (reference sequence). V lost 8 bases to trimming and J lost 7 bases, with 24 bases between them. There are 16 residues in the CDR3. CDR3 in amino acids: CASYEFGLASGNEQFF. The CDR3 coding sequence is TGTGCCAGCTACGAGTTCGGGCTAGCGTCGGGAAATGAGCAGTTCTTC.

This chain uses TRBV28 with TRBJ2-5; D is unresolved. Germline CDR1 is MDHEN and CDR2 is SYDVKM. The germline V and J ends were trimmed by 5 bases and 5 bases, with 6 bases remaining between them. The CDR3 consists of 11 residues. In DNA, the CDR3 is TGTGCCAGCAGTGTTGGGGAGACCCAGTACTTC. Translated, it gives CASSVGETQYF.

The genes are TRBV28 and TRBJ2-2, with 7 bases identical to TRBD1. With 3 bases clipped from V and 0 bases from J, the junction kept 16 bases outside the gene matches. The CDR3 has 20 amino acids. Germline CDR1 is MDHEN and CDR2 is SYDVKM. CDR3 sequence (DNA): TGTGCCAGCAGTTTGGCGGGCACAGGGGCCAGGAACGCGAACACCGGGGAGCTGTTTTTT. Translated: CASSLAGTGARNANTGELFF.

The chain uses TRBV11-3 and TRBJ2-7; no clear D. The length of the CDR3 is 15 residues. V lost 5 bases and J 0 bases, leaving 14 bases between the germline ends. Germline lookup yields CDR1 SGHNT and CDR2 YENEEA. Written as DNA, the CDR3 is TGTGCCAGCAGCCAACCCTTTAGCCGCTCCTACGAGCAGTACTTC. Its translation is CASSQPFSRSYEQYF.

This chain links TRBV9 with TRBJ2-2; 14 bases agree with TRBD2. In germline, CDR1 is SGDLS, CDR2 YYNGEE. This CDR3 contains 15 residues. J lost 9 bases, V lost 4 bases, and 5 bases had no gene match. The CDR3 DNA reads TGTGCCAGCAGCTTCGGGACTAGCGGGAGCTGGGAGCTGTTTTTT. Translation: CASSFGTSGSWELFF.

V is TRBV6-5 and J is TRBJ1-2, with 7 bases that match TRBD1. From germline, CDR1 is MNHEY and CDR2 SVGAGI. The CDR3 totals 15 residues. With V trimmed by 2 bases and J by 0 bases, 3 bases remained unmatched. In nucleotides, the CDR3 is TGTGCCAGCAGTTACACCGGGACAGCTAACTATGGCTACACCTTC. It codes for CASSYTGTANYGYTF.

This chain links TRBV29-1 with TRBJ2-1; 12 bases map to TRBD2. In germline, CDR1 is SQVTM, CDR2 ANQGSEA. Germline trimming cut 7 bases from V and 11 bases from J; bases unmatched to any gene: 6. CDR3 length equals 12 residues. DNA for the CDR3: TGCAGCGATCTAGCGGGAGGGCCAAAGCAGTTCTTC. It is translated as CSDLAGGPKQFF.

The genes are TRBV7-2 and TRBJ2-5, with 8 bases aligning to TRBD2. Germline values: CDR1 SGHTA, CDR2 FQGNSA. The CDR3 runs to 16 residues. With 5 bases clipped from V and 2 bases from J, the junction kept 10 bases outside the gene matches. CDR3 bases: TGTGCCAGCAGCCCACAAGCGGGAGCGGGACAAGAGACCCAGTACTTC. Protein: CASSPQAGAGQETQYF.

This chain joins TRBV25-1 and TRBJ2-1; D perhaps matches TRBD2 (6 bases). V was trimmed by 4 bases and J by 0 bases, leaving 10 bases between them. The CDR3 runs 15 residues. Germline V lookup: CDR1 MGHDK, CDR2 SYGVNS. The CDR3 protein is CASSVGLTSYNEQFF. The DNA of the CDR3 is TGTGCCAGCAGTGTGGGACTCACCTCCTACAATGAGCAGTTCTTC.

The chain couples TRBV19 to TRBJ1-3; D uncertain. Germline loops: CDR1 LNHDA, CDR2 SQIVND (reference sequence). The V gene lost 4 bases and the J gene lost 2 bases, with 12 bases spanning the gap. This CDR3 has 15 residues. The CDR3 reads CASSTSGDPGNTIYF. The CDR3 DNA sequence: TGTGCCAGTAGTACCTCCGGCGATCCTGGAAACACCATATATTTT.

The gene calls are TRBV5-6 and TRBJ2-3, with D unresolved. CDR1 is SGHDT, CDR2 YYEEEE, per germline. The CDR3 sequence is 17 residues long. V dropped 1 base and J dropped 0 bases, with 15 bases sitting between them. The CDR3 DNA follows: TGTGCCAGCAGCTTGTTATACCCTACGCCTAGCACAGATACGCAGTATTTT. Amino acids: CASSLLYPTPSTDTQYF.

The rearrangement joins TRBV7-6 to TRBJ1-4; the D gene is possibly TRBD1 (6 bases). The CDR3 has 14 residues. Trimming removed 0 bases at V and 4 bases at J, with 6 bases between. Germline CDR1 SGHVS, CDR2 FNYEAQ. DNA of the CDR3: TGTGCCAGCAGCTTAGCCAGGGGTAATGAAAAACTGTTTTTT. This codes for CASSLARGNEKLFF.

V usage is TRBV4-3 and J usage is TRBJ2-3; D call uncertain. Germline CDR1 and CDR2: LGHNA and YSLEER. Trimming cost V 0 bases and J 10 bases, with 14 bases left between them. The CDR3 contains 14 residues. In DNA, the CDR3 is TGCGCCAGCAGCCAAGATAGATGGGTAGCTTCGCAGTATTTT. Amino acids: CASSQDRWVASQYF.

This clone was seen only a few times. The CDR3 reads CASSLAGGYNEQFF. CDR3 bases: TGTGCCAGCAGCTTAGCAGGAGGTTACAATGAGCAGTTCTTC. The rearrangement links TRBV7-6 to TRBJ2-1; weak D call: TRBD2 (5 bases). V was trimmed by 0 bases and J by 4 bases, leaving 7 bases between them. Germline CDR1 reads SGHVS; CDR2 reads FNYEAQ. This CDR3 spans 14 amino acids.

The chain combines TRBV7-9 with TRBJ2-1; 14 positions match TRBD2. CDR1 SEHNR and CDR2 FQNEAQ come from the germline V gene (reference sequence). The CDR3 is made up of 15 amino acids. The ends lost 5 bases at V and 9 bases at J; junction bases unmatched: 6. The CDR3 loop reads CASSPGTSGSSEQFF. In nucleotides, the CDR3 is TGTGCCAGCAGCCCCGGGACTAGCGGGAGTAGTGAGCAGTTCTTC.